The next 9 T cell receptor beta chains were all read from a single sample in a study of T cell responses to AZD1222 COVID-19 vaccine. Libraries were prepared by immunoSEQ multiplex PCR; TCRdb keeps only in-frame clonotypes and omits some of them. The sample includes 54,000 or so clones, 89% seen only once; the top ten take about 2%. The specimen was peripheral blood, collected on day 0 of AZD1222 vaccination. The origin of the receptors is an adult in good health.

This CDR3 is CAWSVNSASNQPQHF. The CDR3 nucleotides are TGTGCCTGGAGTGTCAACAGTGCTAGCAATCAGCCCCAGCATTTT. The chain joins TRBV30 to TRBJ1-5; D gene ambiguous. This CDR3 region has 15 residues. The germline V gene has CDR1 GTSNPN and CDR2 SVGIG (reference sequence). The V gene lost 0 bases and the J gene lost 0 bases, with 9 bases spanning the gap.

The chain couples TRBV9 to TRBJ1-5, with D unresolved. The CDR3 consists of 13 residues. Trimming removed 0 bases at V and 5 bases at J, with 6 bases between. Germline V lookup: CDR1 SGDLS, CDR2 YYNGEE. CDR3 nucleotides: TGTGCCAGCAGCGTAGATGGGTATCAGCCCCAGCATTTT. This gives the protein CASSVDGYQPQHF.

The genes are TRBV2 and TRBJ1-6; D gene ambiguous. Germline V gene sequence: CDR1 SNHLY, CDR2 FYNNEI. Trimming removed 8 bases at V and 7 bases at J, with 12 bases between. The CDR3 consists of 13 residues. The CDR3 DNA reads as TGTGCCAGCGGCACGGCCCCAAATTCACCCCTCCACTTT. Protein sequence: CASGTAPNSPLHF.

This clone has more than one count but fewer than ten. The chain has TRBV28 and TRBJ1-2; D might be TRBD1 (5 bases). Germline V gene sequence: CDR1 MDHEN, CDR2 SYDVKM. V lost 5 bases and J lost 8, with 21 bases in between. The CDR3 spans 15 residues. For the CDR3, the DNA is TGTGCCAGCAGTCCCCCTCCTATTGGGGACGTGGGCTACACCTTC. Translation: CASSPPPIGDVGYTF.

The chain links TRBV6-5 to TRBJ2-1; D might be TRBD2 (5 bases). Germline V gene data show CDR1 as MNHEY and CDR2 as SVGAGI. V lost 6 bases to trimming and J lost 13 bases, with 16 bases between them. The length of the CDR3 is 12 residues. The CDR3 here is CASRSREHPQFF. CDR3 nucleotide sequence: TGTGCCAGCAGGAGCCGGGAACACCCCCAGTTCTTC.

The gene calls are TRBV18 and TRBJ2-6; 9 bases fit TRBD1. Germline V gives CDR1 KGHSH, CDR2 LQKENI. Germline trimming cut 1 base from V and 2 bases from J; bases unmatched to any gene: 3. The length of the CDR3 is 17 residues. The CDR3, as DNA: TGTGCCAGCTCACCACTGGGACAGGGCACTGGGGCCAACGTCCTGACTTTC. Translated, it gives CASSPLGQGTGANVLTF.

The rearrangement links TRBV28 to TRBJ1-1; D remains unclear. Trimming took off 1 base at V and 4 bases at J, with 1 base between the two ends. The germline gives CDR1 MDHEN, CDR2 SYDVKM. The CDR3 covers 11 residues. CDR3: CASSLSTEAFF. CDR3 DNA: TGTGCCAGCAGTTTATCCACTGAAGCTTTCTTT.

The V call is TRBV6-1, the J call TRBJ1-2; 10 nucleotides align to TRBD1. This CDR3 comprises 18 residues. The V gene end was trimmed by 0 bases and the J gene end by 3 bases; junction bases not matched to a gene: 10. Germline V gives CDR1 MNHNS, CDR2 SASEGT. CDR3 coding DNA: TGTGCCAGCAGTGAAGCCCGGGACAGGGGACGAACTGACTATGGCTACACCTTC. This gives the protein CASSEARDRGRTDYGYTF.

The rearrangement joins TRBV2 to TRBJ2-1; unclear D gene. Trimming pared 2 bases from V and 0 bases from J, leaving 8 bases between. CDR1 is SNHLY, CDR2 FYNNEI, per germline. The CDR3 consists of 15 residues. The CDR3 sequence: CASSEQVGSYNEQFF. DNA for the CDR3: TGTGCCAGCAGTGAACAGGTCGGCTCCTACAATGAGCAGTTCTTC. The full variable domain, completed using reference TRBV2 and TRBJ2-1, is EPEVTQTPSHQVTQMGQEVILRCVPISNHLYFYWYRQILGQKVEFLVSFYNNEISEKSEIFDDQFSVERPDGSNFTLKIRSTKLEDSAMYFCASSEQVGSYNEQFFGPGTRLTVL.